This record covers a single TCR beta chain. Its antigen remains unidentified. Base qualities are not recorded, but no much larger clone differs from it by a single base. Trimming takes 3 bases off V and 0 bases off J; junction bases not matched to a gene: 11. Taken from the germline V gene, the CDR1 and CDR2 loops are SGHDT and YYEEEE. The CDR3 measures 17 amino acids from cysteine to phenylalanine. Kept here is only the CDR3 DNA, which spans 51 bases and is read in frame from base 1. The data were taken from a study of shared clonotypes between healthy human individuals (dated by TCRdb to the early 2020s). General notes on the study: A few men and two women, aged 18 to 49 years, made up the cohort. Per donor, three plates each were used for CD4 naive and CD4 memory, two for CD8 naive, and one for CD8 memory. To estimate repertoire size and how much clonotype sharing occurs between individuals, the study deeply sequenced the blood TCR repertoires of 4 to 6 healthy adults. To increase sequencing depth and limit assay-specific biases, different laboratories used diverse techniques to prepare libraries and sequence TCR repertoires. Between about 0.94 and 10 billion PBMCs per donor were obtained by leukapheresis. General conclusions and limits of the study: Higher generation probabilities were observed for clonotypes shared by all four sorted-subset donors than for non-shared clonotypes. Pairwise subsampling indicated that sequencing depth was expected to affect the degree of clonotype sharing among donors. The genetic and exposure-history diversity represented was limited by the small number of donors. Estimated clonotype richness was generally larger for naive than for memory subsets. Sampling was restricted to blood, and TCR repertoires in tissue are likely to differ from TCR repertoires in blood. Incomplete sequencing was indicated by rarefaction of sorted-subset datasets, despite the large sequencing depth. When a handful of donors were compared, the shared fraction of clonotypes was approximately 5% for naive CD4, about 4% for naive CD8, more than 2% for memory CD4, and roughly 0.4% for memory CD8.

TCR CDR3 regions were amplified from genomic DNA by multiplex PCR using the deep immunoSEQ assay. Extracted genomic DNA from each cell subset was distributed evenly across all wells of several immunoSEQ 96-well plates, and each plate was treated as a replicate. Each replicate PCR for sorted subsets received about 0.2 ug genomic DNA, equal to some 32,000 T cell genomes. The purified libraries were quantified using a Qubit 3.0 fluorometer, sized with a Bioanalyzer 2100, and then quantified again using the KAPA Library Quantification kit. Each immunoSEQ 96-well plate was sequenced on its own single-read 150-cycle Illumina NextSeq 550 flow cell. The published analysis was carried out like this. Because the immunoSEQ output included only junctional sequences and no quality scores, the filtering could not be the same as the filtering used for full-length reads. To assign V/J genes and CDR3, sequences were annotated against IMGT germline references using PyIR, a Python wrapper for IgBLAST v1.9. Any read was removed if the V/J assignment was weak (E-value above 1e-6), the CDR3 was missing, or the read contained stop codons, out-of-frame junctions, or ambiguous translated residues. A V3J clonotype was defined by an identical inferred V gene, J gene, and CDR3 amino acid sequence. To compute the percentage overlap between repertoires, the number of shared unique clonotypes was divided by the size of the smaller repertoire. Richness of each repertoire was evaluated using RTK rarefaction, the Chao1 estimator, and Recon v2.1 estimates of unobserved clonotypes. OLGA was used to compute generation probabilities for all TCRbeta clonotypes that the gDNA method yielded from a few donors. Imported from immuneACCESS, the table was reduced by TCRdb to in-frame sequences with V and J called. These copies leave out some clones; in studies compared against another copy, an unresolved V gene accounts for under half, and the cause of the remainder is not known. V, J and clone size are those of that table, while D and trimming were read from the DNA. The sample records 800,000 to 950,000 clones, 95% to 97% of which are singletons. The ten largest clonotypes hold approximately 0.2% of the sample.

For the CD8 naive samples, CD45RO-negative cells were positively selected for CCR7, yielding a CD45RA+CCR7+ population from which TemRA cells were excluded. The donors were healthy, HIV-negative adults who had no recently reported acute infections or vaccinations. Only Caucasian adults living in Nashville, Tennessee, USA were represented among the donors. Blood was collected by leukapheresis, and PBMCs were isolated by Ficoll-Histopaque density gradient centrifugation and then cryopreserved in liquid nitrogen vapor phase. Analytical flow cytometry was used to check the purity and quantity of each magnetically sorted T cell population. From each sorted fraction, genomic DNA was isolated and quantified by UV absorbance on a Nanodrop 2000c.

This receptor chain uses TRBV5-6 and TRBJ1-1, with TRBD1 identical over 7 junction bases. Sequenced: naive CD8+ T cells sorted from blood. What this sample's cell subset or site label stands for: CD45RA+CCR7+. The clonotype was recovered from a man aged 30-40 years in good health. The sequenced DNA: TGTGCCAGCAGCTGGGATCGACAGGGAGCGATGAACACTGAAGCTTTCTTT. Translated, it reads CASSWDRQGAMNTEAFF. Joined to the reference TRBV5-6 and TRBJ1-1 proteins, this CDR3 gives the full variable domain: DAGVTQSPTHLIKTRGQQVTLRCSPKSGHDTVSWYQQALGQGPQFIFQYYEEEERQRGNFPDRFSGHQFPNYSSELNVNALLLGDSALYLCASSWDRQGAMNTEAFFGQGTRLTVV.